A single sample is the source of the 9 T cell receptor beta chains below, sequenced in a study of cytomegalovirus exposure and HLA in healthy donors. Both 60 Vbeta primers and 13 Jbeta primers went into the PCR. Repertoires were generated with immunoSEQ multiplex PCR, while TCRdb's copy carries only in-frame clones and drops some. Found here are 150,000 to 200,000 clones, 70% to 80% of them singletons; the top ten hold 1.6%. Sequenced material: PBMCs. Receptor source: a woman aged 45 to 65 in good health and CMV-seronegative.

The chain recombines TRBV10-3 with TRBJ2-3, with D perhaps TRBD1 (5 bases). Trimming took 2 bases from V and 5 from J, leaving 5 bases between them. This CDR3 has 12 residues. Germline V gene sequence: CDR1 ENHRY, CDR2 SYGVKD. The CDR3 DNA reads TGTGCCATCAGTGAGACAGGAGATACGCAGTATTTT. Its protein is CAISETGDTQYF.

The gene calls are TRBV11-2 and TRBJ1-2; D is ambiguous. Looked up from germline, CDR1 is SGHAT and CDR2 is FQNNGV. The CDR3 is 14 amino acids. Trimming took off 5 bases at V and 0 bases at J, with 10 bases between the two ends. The CDR3, as DNA: TGTGCCAGCAGCCTGCAGGCGACTAACTATGGCTACACCTTC. It encodes CASSLQATNYGYTF.

The J gene is TRBJ1-3, the V gene TRBV5-1; 8 positions agree with TRBD1. The V and J ends lost 7 bases and 0 bases, in that order; junction bases with no gene match: 6. Per germline, CDR1 SGHRS and CDR2 YFSETQ. The CDR3 spans 15 residues. CDR3 protein: CASRGTGHSGNTIYF. The CDR3 nucleotides are TGCGCCAGCCGGGGGACAGGTCACTCTGGAAACACCATATATTTT. Based on the CDR3 plus reference TRBV5-1 and TRBJ1-3, the full variable domain is KAGVTQTPRYLIKTRGQQVTLSCSPISGHRSVSWYQQTPGQGLQFLFEYFSETQRNKGNFPGRFSGRQFSNSRSEMNVSTLELGDSALYLCASRGTGHSGNTIYFGEGSWLTVV.

In this sample, this clone turned up once. This rearrangement joins TRBV6-1 to TRBJ1-1, with 7 bases fitting TRBD1. There are 14 residues in the CDR3. Germline assignment: CDR1 MNHNS and CDR2 SASEGT. V was clipped by 6 bases and J by 2 bases; unmatched bases: 6. The CDR3 protein is CASRAGTANTEAFF. Here the CDR3 DNA reads TGTGCCAGCAGGGCTGGGACAGCCAACACTGAAGCTTTCTTT.

The rearrangement joins TRBV7-2 to TRBJ2-5; 9 nucleotides align to TRBD1. The V gene's germline CDR1 is SGHTA and CDR2 FQGNSA. V was clipped by 3 bases and J by 5 bases; unmatched bases: 10. The CDR3 loop spans 16 amino acids. CDR3: CASSFHRDRVQETQYF. The CDR3 coding sequence is TGTGCCAGCAGCTTCCACCGGGACAGGGTTCAGGAGACCCAGTACTTC.

The chain carries TRBV2 and TRBJ2-7; TRBD2 matches at 12 bases. Germline V CDR1 and CDR2: SNHLY, FYNNEI. CDR3 length: 14 residues. J gave up 7 bases and V 3 bases, and 4 bases lay outside the gene matches. The CDR3 DNA follows: TGTGCCAGCAGTGAGACTAGCGGGGGTGGGGAGCAGTACTTC. It encodes CASSETSGGGEQYF. The whole variable domain, filled in from reference TRBV2 and TRBJ2-7, reads EPEVTQTPSHQVTQMGQEVILRCVPISNHLYFYWYRQILGQKVEFLVSFYNNEISEKSEIFDDQFSVERPDGSNFTLKIRSTKLEDSAMYFCASSETSGGGEQYFGPGTRLTVT.

The chain has TRBV18 and TRBJ1-2; D perhaps matches TRBD1 (5 bases). V was trimmed by 1 base and J by 1 base, leaving 13 bases between them. The CDR3 is 16 residues long. The germline CDR1 and CDR2 sequences are KGHSH and LQKENI. CDR3 in amino acids: CASSPRQGGSNYGYTF. The CDR3, as DNA: TGTGCCAGCTCACCACGGCAGGGCGGGAGTAACTATGGCTACACCTTC.

J is TRBJ2-2 and V is TRBV28; 8 positions match TRBD1. The CDR3 is 14 amino acids. Germline V lookup: CDR1 MDHEN, CDR2 SYDVKM. The V and J ends lost 6 bases and 3 bases, in that order; junction bases with no gene match: 3. In nucleotides, the CDR3 is TGTGCCAGCAGGATACAGGGGGACACCGGGGAGCTGTTTTTT. Residues: CASRIQGDTGELFF.

The rearrangement uses TRBV7-6 and TRBJ2-7, with D tentatively TRBD1 (5 bases). Trimming took 1 base from V and 2 from J, leaving 6 bases between them. This CDR3 is 13 amino acids long. Germline V CDR1 and CDR2: SGHVS, FNYEAQ. The CDR3 loop is CASSLGRAYEQYF. CDR3 sequence (DNA): TGTGCCAGCAGCTTAGGCAGGGCCTACGAGCAGTACTTC.